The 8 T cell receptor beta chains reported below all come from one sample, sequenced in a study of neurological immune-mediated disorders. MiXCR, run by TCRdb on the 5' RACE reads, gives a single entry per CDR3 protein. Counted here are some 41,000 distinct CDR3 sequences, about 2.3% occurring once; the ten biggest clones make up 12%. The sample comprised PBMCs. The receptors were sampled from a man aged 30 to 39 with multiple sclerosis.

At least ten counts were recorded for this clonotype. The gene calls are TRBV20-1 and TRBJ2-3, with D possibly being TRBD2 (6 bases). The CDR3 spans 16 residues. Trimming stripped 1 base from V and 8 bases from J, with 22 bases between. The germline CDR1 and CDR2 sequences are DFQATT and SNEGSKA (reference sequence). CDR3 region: CSARGESGLPFSTQYF. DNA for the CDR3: TGCAGTGCTAGAGGGGAGAGCGGGCTCCCCTTTTCTACGCAGTATTTT.

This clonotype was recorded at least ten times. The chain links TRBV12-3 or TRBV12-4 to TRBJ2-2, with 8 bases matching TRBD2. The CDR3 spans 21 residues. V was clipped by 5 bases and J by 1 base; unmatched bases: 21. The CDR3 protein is CASSPRLGAAGALGNTGELFF. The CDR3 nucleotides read TGTGCCAGCAGTCCCCGTCTGGGGGCAGCGGGAGCGCTGGGGAACACCGGGGAGCTGTTTTTT.

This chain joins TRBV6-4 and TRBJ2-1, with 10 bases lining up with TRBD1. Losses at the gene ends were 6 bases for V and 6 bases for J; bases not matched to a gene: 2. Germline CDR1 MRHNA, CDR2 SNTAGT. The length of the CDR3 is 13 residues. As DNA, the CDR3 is TGTGCCAGCAGCCGGGACAGGGGCAATGAGCAGTTCTTC. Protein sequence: CASSRDRGNEQFF.

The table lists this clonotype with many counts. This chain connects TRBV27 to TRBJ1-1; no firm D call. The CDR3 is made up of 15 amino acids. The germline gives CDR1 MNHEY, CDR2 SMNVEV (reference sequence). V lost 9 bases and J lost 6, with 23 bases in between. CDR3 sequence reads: CASRVGTWESPEAFF. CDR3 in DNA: TGTGCCAGTAGGGTTGGCACCTGGGAGAGTCCTGAAGCTTTCTTT.

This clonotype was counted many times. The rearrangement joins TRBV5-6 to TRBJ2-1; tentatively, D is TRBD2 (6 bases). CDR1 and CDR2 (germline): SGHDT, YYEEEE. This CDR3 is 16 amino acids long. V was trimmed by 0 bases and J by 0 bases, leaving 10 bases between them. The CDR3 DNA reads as TGTGCCAGCAGCTTGGCAGCGGGCCACTCCTACAATGAGCAGTTCTTC. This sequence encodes CASSLAAGHSYNEQFF. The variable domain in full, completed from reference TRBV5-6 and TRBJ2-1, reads DAGVTQSPTHLIKTRGQQVTLRCSPKSGHDTVSWYQQALGQGPQFIFQYYEEEERQRGNFPDRFSGHQFPNYSSELNVNALLLGDSALYLCASSLAAGHSYNEQFFGPGTRLTVL.

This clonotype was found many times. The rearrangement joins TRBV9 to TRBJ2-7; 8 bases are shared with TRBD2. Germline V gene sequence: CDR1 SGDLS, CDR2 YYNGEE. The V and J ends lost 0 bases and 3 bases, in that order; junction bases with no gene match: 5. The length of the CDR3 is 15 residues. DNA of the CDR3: TGTGCCAGCAGCGTAGTAGGTAGCGGGGACTACGAGCAGTACTTC. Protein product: CASSVVGSGDYEQYF.

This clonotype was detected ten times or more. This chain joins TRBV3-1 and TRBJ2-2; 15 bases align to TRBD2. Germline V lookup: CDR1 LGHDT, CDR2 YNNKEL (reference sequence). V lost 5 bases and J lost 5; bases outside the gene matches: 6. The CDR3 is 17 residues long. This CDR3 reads CASSDGLAGGSTGELFF. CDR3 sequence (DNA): TGTGCCAGCAGCGACGGACTAGCGGGGGGGAGTACCGGGGAGCTGTTTTTT.

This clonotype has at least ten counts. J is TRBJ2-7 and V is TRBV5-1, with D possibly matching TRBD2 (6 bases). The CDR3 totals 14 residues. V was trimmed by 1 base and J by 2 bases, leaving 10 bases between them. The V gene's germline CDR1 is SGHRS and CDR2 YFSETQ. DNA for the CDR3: TGCGCCAGCAGCTTGTCGCTAGCGCCCTACGAGCAGTACTTC. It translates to CASSLSLAPYEQYF.